The entry below describes one TCR beta chain. Its antigen remains unidentified. These data are taken from a study of cytomegalovirus exposure and HLA in healthy donors. Regarding the study as a whole: Several V segments, TRBV6-2 and TRBV6-3 among them, could not be told apart and were dropped. Cytomegalovirus association was listed for about 170 TCR beta chains.

The junction had 1 base not matched to a gene; V was cut back by 4 bases and J by 2 bases. Germline V gene data show CDR1 as GTSNPN and CDR2 as SVGIG (reference sequence). CDR3 length equals 13 residues. The PCR used 60 Vbeta and 13 Jbeta primers. The repertoire was sequenced with immunoSEQ multiplex PCR; TCRdb's copy has only in-frame clones and lacks some. The sample records roughly 120,000 clones, 82% being singletons. Sequencing input: PBMCs. This receptor was taken from a male donor in good health and CMV-seropositive. The rearrangement uses TRBV30 and TRBJ2-2, with 7 bases fitting TRBD2. This CDR3 is CAWIAGNTGELFF. CDR3 DNA sequence: TGTGCCTGGATAGCGGGTAACACCGGGGAGCTGTTTTTT.